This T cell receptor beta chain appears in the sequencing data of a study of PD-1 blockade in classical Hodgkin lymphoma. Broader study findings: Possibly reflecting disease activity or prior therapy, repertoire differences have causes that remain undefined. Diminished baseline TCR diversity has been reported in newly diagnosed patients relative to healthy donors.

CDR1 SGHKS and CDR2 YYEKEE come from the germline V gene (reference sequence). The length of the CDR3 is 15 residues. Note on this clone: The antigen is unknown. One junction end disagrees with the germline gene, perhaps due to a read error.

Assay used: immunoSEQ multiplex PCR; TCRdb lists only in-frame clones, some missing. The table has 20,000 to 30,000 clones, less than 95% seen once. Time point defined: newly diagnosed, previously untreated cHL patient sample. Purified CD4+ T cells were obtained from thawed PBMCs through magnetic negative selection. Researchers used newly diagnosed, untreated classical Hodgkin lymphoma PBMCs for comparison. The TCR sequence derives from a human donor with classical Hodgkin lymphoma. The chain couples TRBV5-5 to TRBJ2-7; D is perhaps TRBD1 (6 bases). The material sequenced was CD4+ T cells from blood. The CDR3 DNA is TGTGCCAGCAGATTGGGGGCAGGGGAAGCTTACGAGCAGTACTTC. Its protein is CASRLGAGEAYEQYF.